The next 31 T cell receptor beta chains were all read from a single sample in a study of blood T cells in healthy people across ages. A second PCR of 7 to 11 cycles used a sample-barcoded 5' primer and a J-beta primer mix. MiXCR was run by TCRdb on the 5' RACE reads, yielding one entry per CDR3 protein. The sample shows 550,000 to 600,000 distinct CDR3 sequences, about 26% of them seen only once. Sequencing was done on a sample of blood. The receptors derive from a woman in her 70s in good health.

V is TRBV20-1 and J is TRBJ2-7, with D possibly TRBD2 on 6 matching bases. Per the germline V gene, CDR1 is DFQATT and CDR2 is SNEGSKA (reference sequence). V lost 3 bases and J 7 bases, leaving 16 bases between the germline ends. The CDR3 totals 13 residues. The CDR3 sequence is CSARGGLSGEQYF. CDR3 sequence (DNA): TGCAGTGCTAGGGGGGGACTCTCGGGTGAGCAGTACTTC.

The table lists this clonotype with a few counts. The chain links TRBV7-2 to TRBJ1-6, with 9 bases fitting TRBD1. After removal of 5 bases from V and 9 bases from J, the junction contained 5 bases not matched to a gene. Germline assignment: CDR1 SGHTA and CDR2 FQGNSA. CDR3 length equals 14 residues. CDR3 loop: CASSRGTGTSPLHF. CDR3 nucleotides: TGTGCCAGCAGCCGCGGGACAGGGACTTCACCCCTCCACTTT.

The rearrangement links TRBV6-1 to TRBJ2-3, with TRBD2 as a possible D gene (5 bases). This CDR3 region has 16 residues. CDR1 and CDR2 from the germline V gene are MNHNS and SASEGT. Trimming stripped 2 bases from V and 4 bases from J, with 16 bases between. CDR3 nucleotides: TGTGCCAGCAGTGAACGGACTCCTCCCTCCCCAGATACGCAGTATTTT. Translated, it gives CASSERTPPSPDTQYF.

This clonotype was counted between two and nine times. The CDR3 DNA is TGTGCCAGCAGCCCAGGTTTTGACTACAATGAGCAGTTCTTC. This gives the protein CASSPGFDYNEQFF. The chain couples TRBV7-8 to TRBJ2-1; D remains unclear. This CDR3 has 14 amino acids. Germline V gives CDR1 SGHVS, CDR2 FQNEAQ. Trimming left V 5 bases short and J 3 bases short, with 11 bases between.

This clonotype was seen many times. V gene TRBV7-2 combines with J gene TRBJ2-1, with 10 bases lining up with TRBD1. This CDR3 comprises 19 residues. Germline CDR1 reads SGHTA; CDR2 reads FQGNSA. Trimming removed 5 bases from V and 0 bases from J; junction bases left unmatched: 13. CDR3 sequence (DNA): TGTGCCAGCAGCCCCTCCGGACAGGGGGTAAAAAGCTCCTACAATGAGCAGTTCTTC. This gives the protein CASSPSGQGVKSSYNEQFF.

CDR3 region: CASSPKTRKYF. CDR3 nucleotides: TGTGCCAGCAGCCCCAAGACTAGAAAGTACTTC. The J gene is TRBJ2-7, the V gene TRBV11-2, with D possibly TRBD2 on 6 matching bases. The CDR3 is 11 residues long. CDR1 and CDR2 from the germline V gene are SGHAT and FQNNGV. V was trimmed by 5 bases and J by 11 bases, leaving 13 bases between them.

This clonotype was counted only a few times. The chain links TRBV9 to TRBJ1-5; D is uncertain. CDR3 length: 15 residues. The V end was cut by 0 bases, the J end by 2 bases, with 9 bases between. The germline CDR1 and CDR2 sequences are SGDLS and YYNGEE. The CDR3 DNA follows: TGTGCCAGCAGCGTAGGGGGTGGTGGCAATCAGCCCCAGCATTTT. Translation gives CASSVGGGGNQPQHF.

The V gene is TRBV4-1, the J gene TRBJ2-2, with 8 nucleotides matching TRBD2. The CDR3 contains 17 residues. CDR1 MGHRA and CDR2 YSYEKL come from the germline V gene. Losses at the gene ends were 1 base for V and 3 bases for J; bases not matched to a gene: 7. CDR3 in DNA: TGCGCCAGCAGCCAAGGGCGGGGGGCGGGTGACACCGGGGAGCTGTTTTTT. Encoded protein: CASSQGRGAGDTGELFF.

In this sample, this clonotype turned up a few times. The chain recombines TRBV7-9 with TRBJ2-7; TRBD2 aligns across 9 bases. With 7 bases clipped from V and 3 bases from J, the junction kept 13 bases outside the gene matches. Germline V gives CDR1 SEHNR, CDR2 FQNEAQ (reference sequence). This CDR3 region has 16 residues. Written as DNA, the CDR3 is TGTGCCAGCACCCAGAGGGCTAGCGGGGATCACTACGAGCAGTACTTC. Translation: CASTQRASGDHYEQYF.

In its sample, this clonotype was seen a few times. The rearrangement uses TRBV25-1 and TRBJ2-3, with unresolved D. The germline CDR1 and CDR2 sequences are MGHDK and SYGVNS. The V and J ends lost 3 bases and 3 bases respectively, with 7 bases between them. This CDR3 region has 13 residues. The CDR3: CASSDGWTDTQYF. CDR3 sequence (DNA): TGTGCCAGCAGTGACGGGTGGACAGATACGCAGTATTTT.

This clonotype has only one observation. The chain is built from TRBV10-3 and TRBJ2-1, with D hard to call. The CDR3 is made up of 11 amino acids. Trimming took off 3 bases at V and 6 bases at J, with 3 bases between the two ends. Germline V lookup: CDR1 ENHRY, CDR2 SYGVKD. CDR3 coding DNA: TGTGCCATCAGTGAAGTCAATGAGCAGTTCTTC. It translates to CAISEVNEQFF.

V and J are TRBV9 and TRBJ1-1; a possible D gene is TRBD1 (5 bases). The CDR3 spans 16 residues. Germline values: CDR1 SGDLS, CDR2 YYNGEE. Trimming shortened V by 0 bases and J by 1 base, and 13 bases separated the two germline ends. Here the CDR3 DNA reads TGTGCCAGCAGCGTAGGCGAGGGACCCTCGAACACTGAAGCTTTCTTT. Protein product: CASSVGEGPSNTEAFF.

This clonotype has at least ten counts. The V gene is TRBV5-1, the J gene TRBJ1-4, with no clear D. The germline CDR1 and CDR2 sequences are SGHRS and YFSETQ. There are 14 residues in the CDR3. V dropped 0 bases and J dropped 6 bases, with 9 bases sitting between them. In DNA, the CDR3 is TGCGCCAGCAGCTTGGGAAGGGTGGATGAAAAACTGTTTTTT. It is translated as CASSLGRVDEKLFF.

The chain employs TRBV3-1 and TRBJ2-7, with D hard to call. The CDR3 sequence is 12 residues long. Germline lookup yields CDR1 LGHDT and CDR2 YNNKEL (reference sequence). Trimming took 2 bases from V and 4 from J, leaving 6 bases between them. The CDR3 spells CASSQRDYEQYF. DNA of the CDR3: TGTGCCAGCAGCCAAAGGGATTACGAGCAGTACTTC.

V gene TRBV28 combines with J gene TRBJ1-6, with TRBD1 matching over 7 bases. CDR3 length equals 15 residues. V dropped 1 base and J dropped 9; count of bases not matched to a gene: 6. CDR1 and CDR2 from the germline V gene are MDHEN and SYDVKM. CDR3: CASSLYRTGSSPLHF. The CDR3, as DNA: TGTGCCAGCAGTTTATACCGGACAGGCTCTTCACCCCTCCACTTT.

This clonotype has just a few counts. V is TRBV5-6 and J is TRBJ1-2, with 9 bases lining up with TRBD1. CDR3 length: 14 residues. Germline V gene data show CDR1 as SGHDT and CDR2 as YYEEEE. Unmatched junction bases numbered 6, after V lost 3 bases and J lost 6 bases. CDR3 sequence (DNA): TGTGCCAGCAGCTATGGACAGGGGCAGGATGGCTACACCTTC. Amino acid sequence: CASSYGQGQDGYTF.

The V and J genes are TRBV12-3 or TRBV12-4 and TRBJ2-7; 9 bases line up with TRBD1. The CDR3 runs to 13 residues. V lost 7 bases, J lost 7 bases, and 8 bases stayed unmatched. This CDR3 is CASTKQGAGEQYF. The CDR3 coding sequence is TGTGCCAGCACCAAACAGGGGGCTGGTGAGCAGTACTTC.

The rearrangement joins TRBV6-2 or TRBV6-3 to TRBJ2-6; maybe TRBD1 (6 bases). CDR1 is MNHEY, CDR2 SVGEGT, per germline. Between the trimmed V and J ends, which lost 6 bases and 0 bases, there was a span of 12 bases. The length of the CDR3 is 16 residues. The CDR3 loop reads CASRNDRYSGANVLTF. The CDR3, as DNA: TGTGCCAGCAGAAACGACAGGTACTCTGGGGCCAACGTCCTGACTTTC.

This clonotype has only a few counts. This chain's CDR3 is CASSQARGFAFF. CDR3 nucleotide sequence: TGTGCCAGCAGCCAAGCCAGGGGGTTTGCTTTCTTT. The chain has TRBV3-1 and TRBJ1-1; 7 bases align to TRBD1. The CDR3 consists of 12 residues. The J segment lost 11 bases and the V segment lost 1 base, leaving 4 bases of the junction unmatched. Germline V gives CDR1 LGHDT, CDR2 YNNKEL (reference sequence). Combining the CDR3 with reference TRBV3-1 and TRBJ1-1 gives the whole variable domain DTAVSQTPKYLVTQMGNDKSIKCEQNLGHDTMYWYKQDSKKFLKIMFSYNNKELIINETVPNRFSPKSPDKAHLNLHINSLELGDSAVYFCASSQARGFAFFGQGTRLTVV.

This chain joins TRBV6-5 and TRBJ1-4, with D perhaps matching TRBD1 (5 bases). CDR3 size: 16 residues. Germline lookup yields CDR1 MNHEY and CDR2 SVGAGI. The germline V and J ends were trimmed by 3 bases and 2 bases, with 13 bases remaining between them. The CDR3 nucleotides are TGTGCCAGCAGTTATGGAGGGGTAGGCACTAATGAAAAACTGTTTTTT. Its translation: CASSYGGVGTNEKLFF.

This clonotype has just a few counts. The V and J genes are TRBV7-8 and TRBJ2-7; a possible D gene is TRBD1 (6 bases). V lost 2 bases, J lost 3 bases, and 11 bases lay in between. Germline-derived CDR1 and CDR2 are SGHVS and FQNEAQ. There are 14 residues in the CDR3. The DNA of the CDR3 is TGTGCCAGCAGCTTACAGGGGTCGTACTACGAGCAGTACTTC. Translated, it gives CASSLQGSYYEQYF.

The rearrangement joins TRBV30 to TRBJ1-2; D remains unclear. Trimming stripped 0 bases from V and 3 bases from J, with 8 bases between. CDR1 and CDR2 from the germline V gene are GTSNPN and SVGIG (reference sequence). This CDR3 has 13 residues. CDR3 sequence reads: CAWSVKAHYGYTF. Here the CDR3 DNA reads TGTGCCTGGAGTGTTAAGGCCCACTATGGCTACACCTTC.

This clonotype appeared a few times. The V and J genes are TRBV11-2 and TRBJ2-4; D not certain. Germline V gene sequence: CDR1 SGHAT, CDR2 FQNNGV. V was clipped by 5 bases and J by 8 bases, with 16 bases between them. The CDR3 has 14 amino acids. CDR3 nucleotides: TGTGCCAGCAGCGCGACCGTAGGGAAGGACATTCAGTACTTC. This translates into CASSATVGKDIQYF. The entire variable domain, with the rest obtained from reference TRBV11-2 and TRBJ2-4, is as follows: EAGVAQSPRYKIIEKRQSVAFWCNPISGHATLYWYQQILGQGPKLLIQFQNNGVVDDSQLPKDRFSAERLKGVDSTLKIQPAKLEDSAVYLCASSATVGKDIQYFGAGTRLSVL.

The sample holds a few counts of this clonotype. An end of the junction differs from the germline gene, which may be a read error. The gene calls are TRBV18 and TRBJ2-1; TRBD2 agrees at 10 bases. The tail of the sequence fits TRBJ2-7 better, so the J call may be wrong. The CDR3 loop spans 14 amino acids. Per germline, CDR1 KGHSH and CDR2 LQKENI. As DNA, the CDR3 is TGCGCCAGCTCACCCCAACAGACTAGCGGGGAGCAGTACTTC. This translates into CASSPQQTSGEQYF.

Only a few counts were recorded for this clonotype. V gene TRBV3-1 combines with J gene TRBJ2-5; the D gene is possibly TRBD1 (5 bases). CDR1 is LGHDT and CDR2 is YNNKEL in the germline V gene (reference sequence). The V end was cut by 5 bases, the J end by 5 bases, with 21 bases between. This CDR3 has 16 amino acids. The CDR3 sequence is CASSYNVTQGNETQYF. The DNA for the CDR3 is TGTGCCAGCAGCTACAACGTAACCCAGGGAAACGAGACCCAGTACTTC.

The chain joins TRBV18 to TRBJ1-3; D might be TRBD1 (5 bases). V lost 2 bases and J lost 3, with 14 bases in between. Germline CDR1 and CDR2: KGHSH and LQKENI. There are 16 residues in the CDR3. CDR3 coding DNA: TGTGCCAGCTCACCATTTCAGGGAAGTGATGGAAACACCATATATTTT. Its translation is CASSPFQGSDGNTIYF.

This clonotype was seen a few times. V is TRBV4-3 and J is TRBJ2-3; the match to TRBD1 covers 10 bases. CDR1 LGHNA and CDR2 YSLEER come from the germline V gene. J lost 1 base, V lost 4 bases, and 5 bases had no gene match. The CDR3 contains 16 residues. CDR3 sequence: CASSPMGTGGTDTQYF. In nucleotides, the CDR3 is TGCGCCAGCAGCCCCATGGGGACAGGGGGCACAGATACGCAGTATTTT.

This clonotype was seen a few times. The chain combines TRBV20-1 with TRBJ2-5, with D possibly called TRBD1 or TRBD2 (6 bases each). Per the germline V gene, CDR1 is DFQATT and CDR2 is SNEGSKA (reference sequence). The CDR3 length is 14 residues. With 3 bases removed from V and 6 bases from J, the gap between germline ends came to 17 bases. This CDR3 is CSAREGGGVKTQYF. CDR3 bases: TGCAGTGCTAGGGAGGGGGGTGGTGTGAAGACCCAGTACTTC.

This clonotype turned up a few times. The chain couples TRBV10-3 to TRBJ2-5, with D perhaps matching TRBD2 (7 bases). Deletions cut 3 bases from V and 4 bases from J, with 12 bases between. Germline CDR1 ENHRY, CDR2 SYGVKD. The CDR3 is 14 amino acids. CDR3 nucleotides: TGTGCCATCAGTGAACGGGGGGCTGGAGAGACCCAGTACTTC. The encoded protein is CAISERGAGETQYF.

The chain employs TRBV20-1 and TRBJ2-3; TRBD2 aligns across 8 bases. Germline-derived CDR1 and CDR2 are DFQATT and SNEGSKA (reference sequence). The CDR3 runs to 15 residues. The J segment lost 8 bases and the V segment lost 0 bases, leaving 10 bases of the junction unmatched. CDR3 residues: CSARDRGGGLVTQYF. DNA of the CDR3: TGCAGTGCTAGAGATCGGGGGGGGGGCCTTGTTACGCAGTATTTT.

V usage is TRBV24-1 and J usage is TRBJ2-2; 9 bases line up with TRBD1. V dropped 12 bases and J dropped 4; count of bases not matched to a gene: 5. Germline CDR1 KGHDR, CDR2 SFDVKD. CDR3 size: 13 residues. CDR3 in DNA: TGTGCCGGAGGGACAGGGTCCACCGGGGAGCTGTTTTTT. Encoded protein: CAGGTGSTGELFF.